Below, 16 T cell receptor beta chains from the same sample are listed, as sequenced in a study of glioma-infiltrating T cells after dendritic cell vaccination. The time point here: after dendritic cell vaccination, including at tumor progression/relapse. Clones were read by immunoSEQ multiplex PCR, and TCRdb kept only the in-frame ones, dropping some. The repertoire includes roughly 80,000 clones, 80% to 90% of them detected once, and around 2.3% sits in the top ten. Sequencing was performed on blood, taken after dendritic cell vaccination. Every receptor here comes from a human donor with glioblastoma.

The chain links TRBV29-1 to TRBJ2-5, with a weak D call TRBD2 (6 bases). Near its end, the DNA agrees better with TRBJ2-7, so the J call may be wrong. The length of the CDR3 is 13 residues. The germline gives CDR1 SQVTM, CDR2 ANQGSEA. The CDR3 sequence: CSVSDGRSYEQYF. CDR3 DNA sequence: TGCAGCGTTTCAGACGGGAGATCCTACGAGCAGTACTTC.

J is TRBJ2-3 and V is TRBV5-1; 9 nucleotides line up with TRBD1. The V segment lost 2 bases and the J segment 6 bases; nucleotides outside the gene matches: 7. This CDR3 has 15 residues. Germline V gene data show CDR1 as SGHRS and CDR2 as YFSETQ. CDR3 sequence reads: CASSFGDRVFDTQYF. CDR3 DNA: TGCGCCAGCAGCTTTGGGGACAGGGTTTTTGATACGCAGTATTTT.

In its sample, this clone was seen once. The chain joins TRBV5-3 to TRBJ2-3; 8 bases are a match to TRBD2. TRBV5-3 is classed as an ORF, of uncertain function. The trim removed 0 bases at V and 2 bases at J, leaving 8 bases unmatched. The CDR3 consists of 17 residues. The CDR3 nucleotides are TGTGCCAGAAGCTTGGGTTGGCGGGGGGCTTCCACAGATACGCAGTATTTT. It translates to CARSLGWRGASTDTQYF.

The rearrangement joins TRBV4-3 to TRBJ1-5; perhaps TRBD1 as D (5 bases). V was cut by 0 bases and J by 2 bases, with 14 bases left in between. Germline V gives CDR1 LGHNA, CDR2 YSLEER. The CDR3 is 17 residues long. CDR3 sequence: CASSQDSGAQGNQPQHF. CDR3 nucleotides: TGCGCCAGCAGCCAAGATAGTGGGGCGCAAGGCAATCAGCCCCAGCATTTT.

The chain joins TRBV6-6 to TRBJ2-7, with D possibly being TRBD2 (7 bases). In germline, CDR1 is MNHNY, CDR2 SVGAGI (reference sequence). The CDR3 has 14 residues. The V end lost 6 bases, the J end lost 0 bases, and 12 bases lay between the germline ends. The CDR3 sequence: CASSEGGTSYEQYF. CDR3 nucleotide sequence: TGTGCCAGCAGCGAGGGGGGGACCTCCTACGAGCAGTACTTC.

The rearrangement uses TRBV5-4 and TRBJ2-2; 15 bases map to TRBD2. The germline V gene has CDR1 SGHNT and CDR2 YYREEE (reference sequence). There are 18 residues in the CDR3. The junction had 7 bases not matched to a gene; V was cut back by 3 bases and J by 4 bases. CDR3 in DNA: TGTGCCAGCAGCTCACCGGGACTAGCGGGAGGAGGCACCGGGGAGCTGTTTTTT. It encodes CASSSPGLAGGGTGELFF.

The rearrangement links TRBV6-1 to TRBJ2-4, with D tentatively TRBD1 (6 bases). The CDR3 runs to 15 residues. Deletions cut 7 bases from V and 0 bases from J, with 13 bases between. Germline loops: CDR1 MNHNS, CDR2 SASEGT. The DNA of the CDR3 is TGTGCCAGCAATGGGGGACAACTAGCCAAAAACATTCAGTACTTC. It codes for CASNGGQLAKNIQYF.

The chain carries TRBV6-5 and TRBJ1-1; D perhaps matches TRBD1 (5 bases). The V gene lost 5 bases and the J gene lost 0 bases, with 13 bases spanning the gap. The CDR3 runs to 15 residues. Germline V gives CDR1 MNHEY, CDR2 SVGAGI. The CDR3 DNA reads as TGTGCCAGCAGTGCTGGGGGGGTCTTGAACACTGAAGCTTTCTTT. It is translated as CASSAGGVLNTEAFF.

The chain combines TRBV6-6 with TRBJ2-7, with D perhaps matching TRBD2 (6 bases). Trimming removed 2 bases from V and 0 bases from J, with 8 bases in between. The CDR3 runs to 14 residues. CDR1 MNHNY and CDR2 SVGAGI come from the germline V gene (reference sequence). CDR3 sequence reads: CASSYGGYSYEQYF. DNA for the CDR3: TGTGCCAGCAGTTACGGAGGGTACTCCTACGAGCAGTACTTC.

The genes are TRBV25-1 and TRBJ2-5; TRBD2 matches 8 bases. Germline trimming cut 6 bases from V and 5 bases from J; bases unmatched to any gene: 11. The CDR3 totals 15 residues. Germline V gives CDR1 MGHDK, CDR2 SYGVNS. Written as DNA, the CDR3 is TGTGCCAGCAGCCCCCCGCGGGGGGATGTGGAGACCCAGTACTTC. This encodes CASSPPRGDVETQYF.

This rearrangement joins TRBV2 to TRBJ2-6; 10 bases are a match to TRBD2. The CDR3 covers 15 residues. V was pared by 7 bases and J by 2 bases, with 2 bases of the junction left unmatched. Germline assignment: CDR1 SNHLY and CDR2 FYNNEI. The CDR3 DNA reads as TGTGCCAGCAAAAGCGGGGGGGCTGGGGCCAACGTCCTGACTTTC. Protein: CASKSGGAGANVLTF.

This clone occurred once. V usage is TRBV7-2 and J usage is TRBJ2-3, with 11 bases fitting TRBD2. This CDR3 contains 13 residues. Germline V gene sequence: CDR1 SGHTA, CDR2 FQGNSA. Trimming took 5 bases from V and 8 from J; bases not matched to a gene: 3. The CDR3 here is CASSPTSGSTQYF. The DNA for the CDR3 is TGTGCCAGCAGCCCTACTAGCGGGAGTACGCAGTATTTT.

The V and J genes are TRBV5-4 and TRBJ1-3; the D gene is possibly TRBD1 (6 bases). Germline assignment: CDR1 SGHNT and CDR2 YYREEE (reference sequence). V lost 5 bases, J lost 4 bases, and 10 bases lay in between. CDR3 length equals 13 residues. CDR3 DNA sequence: TGTGCCAGCAGATCAGGGGTGGGAAACACCATATATTTT. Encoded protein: CASRSGVGNTIYF.

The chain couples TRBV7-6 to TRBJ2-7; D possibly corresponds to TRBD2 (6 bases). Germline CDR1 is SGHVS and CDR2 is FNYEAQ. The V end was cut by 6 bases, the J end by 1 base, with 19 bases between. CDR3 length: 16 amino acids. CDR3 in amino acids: CASSSFPGVESYEQYF. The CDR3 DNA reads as TGTGCCAGCAGTAGCTTCCCGGGGGTGGAGTCCTACGAGCAGTACTTC.

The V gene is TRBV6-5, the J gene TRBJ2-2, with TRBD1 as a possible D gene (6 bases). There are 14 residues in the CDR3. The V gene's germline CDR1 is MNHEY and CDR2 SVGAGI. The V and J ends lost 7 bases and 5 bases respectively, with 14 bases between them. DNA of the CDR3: TGTGCCAGCAACCCCCAGGGGCAGACCGGGGAGCTGTTTTTT. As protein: CASNPQGQTGELFF.

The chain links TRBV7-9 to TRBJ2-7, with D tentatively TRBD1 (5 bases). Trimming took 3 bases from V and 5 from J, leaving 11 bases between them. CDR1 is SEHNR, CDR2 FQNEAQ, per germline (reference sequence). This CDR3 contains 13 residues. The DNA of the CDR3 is TGTGCCAGCAGCTTCCAGGGCGGCGACGAGCAGTACTTC. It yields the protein CASSFQGGDEQYF.